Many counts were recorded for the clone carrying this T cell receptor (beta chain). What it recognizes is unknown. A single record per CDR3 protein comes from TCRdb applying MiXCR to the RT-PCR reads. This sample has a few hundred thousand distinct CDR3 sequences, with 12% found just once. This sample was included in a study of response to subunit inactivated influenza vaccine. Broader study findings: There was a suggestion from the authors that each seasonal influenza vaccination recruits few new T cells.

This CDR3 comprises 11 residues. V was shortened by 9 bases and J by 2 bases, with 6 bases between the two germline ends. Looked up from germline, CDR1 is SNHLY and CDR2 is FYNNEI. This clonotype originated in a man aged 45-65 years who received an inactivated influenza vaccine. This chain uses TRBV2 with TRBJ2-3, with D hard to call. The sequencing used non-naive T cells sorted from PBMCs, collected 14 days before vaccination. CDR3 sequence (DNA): TGTGCCAGTTCGAACACAGATACGCAGTATTTT. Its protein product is CASSNTDTQYF.